Presented here are 10 T cell receptor beta chains from one specimen sequenced in a study of T cell responses to AZD1222 COVID-19 vaccine. Libraries were prepared by immunoSEQ multiplex PCR; TCRdb keeps only in-frame clonotypes and omits some of them. This sample has approximately 80,000 clones; 80% to 90% occur once, and the top ten carry around 10%. The input for sequencing was peripheral blood, taken 28 days after the second AZD1222 dose. These receptors all stem from an adult who received the AZD1222 COVID-19 vaccine.

This clone appeared once. The CDR3 coding sequence is TGTGCCAGCAGTCGGGAACAGGGATTGCAGCCCCAGCATTTT. Translation gives CASSREQGLQPQHF. The V call is TRBV2, the J call TRBJ1-5; the D gene is possibly TRBD1 (6 bases). The CDR3 has 14 amino acids. In germline, CDR1 is SNHLY, CDR2 FYNNEI. V was pared by 5 bases and J by 7 bases, with 15 bases between.

CDR3 nucleotides: TGTGCCAGCAGACCGACAACGAACTCTGGAAACACCATATATTTT. Its translation: CASRPTTNSGNTIYF. The chain couples TRBV7-2 to TRBJ1-3; D unclear. The germline gives CDR1 SGHTA, CDR2 FQGNSA. The CDR3 extends over 15 amino acids. V was clipped by 6 bases and J by 0 bases, with 12 bases between them.

J is TRBJ2-5 and V is TRBV3-1 (or the pseudogene TRBV3-2), with D possibly TRBD2 on 5 matching bases. From germline, CDR1 is LGHDT and CDR2 YNNKEL (reference sequence). V was pared by 3 bases and J by 7 bases, with 18 bases between. This CDR3 has 15 residues. The CDR3 region is CASSHSIVEVGTQYF. The DNA for the CDR3 is TGTGCCAGCAGCCATAGCATCGTGGAGGTAGGGACCCAGTACTTC.

This rearrangement joins TRBV5-1 to TRBJ2-1; D remains ambiguous. Per germline, CDR1 SGHRS and CDR2 YFSETQ. This CDR3 has 14 amino acids. Trimming cost V 2 bases and J 0 bases, with 6 bases left between them. CDR3 amino acids: CASSLDYSYNEQFF. DNA of the CDR3: TGCGCCAGCAGCTTAGATTACTCCTACAATGAGCAGTTCTTC.

This clone appeared a few times. The chain combines TRBV5-1 with TRBJ2-6; D perhaps matches TRBD1 (5 bases). V shed 0 bases and J shed 2 bases, with 6 bases lying between them. The germline CDR1 and CDR2 sequences are SGHRS and YFSETQ. The CDR3 consists of 15 residues. The CDR3 loop reads CASSLAGPGANVLTF. The CDR3 DNA sequence: TGCGCCAGCAGCTTGGCAGGGCCTGGGGCCAACGTCCTGACTTTC.

The gene calls are TRBV7-9 and TRBJ2-3; no clear D gene. V lost 5 bases and J lost 0, with 12 bases in between. This CDR3 has 15 residues. The germline V gene encodes CDR1 SEHNR and CDR2 FQNEAQ (reference sequence). The CDR3 loop is CASSRWVGSTDTQYF. Written as DNA, the CDR3 is TGTGCCAGCAGCCGTTGGGTGGGCAGCACAGATACGCAGTATTTT.

V is TRBV6-5 and J is TRBJ1-6; the D gene is possibly TRBD1 (5 bases). The CDR3 contains 13 residues. Germline V gives CDR1 MNHEY, CDR2 SVGAGI. The germline V and J ends were trimmed by 7 bases and 10 bases, with 14 bases remaining between them. This CDR3 reads CASTRGGGSPLHF. As DNA, the CDR3 is TGTGCCAGCACCCGGGGGGGAGGGTCACCCCTCCACTTT.

The chain is built from TRBV7-2 and TRBJ2-1; the match to TRBD2 covers 10 bases. The length of the CDR3 is 15 residues. From germline, CDR1 is SGHTA and CDR2 FQGNSA. J lost 2 bases, V lost 4 bases, and 2 bases had no gene match. The CDR3 nucleotides are TGTGCCAGCAGCTCCACTAGCGGGGCCTACAATGAGCAGTTCTTC. This gives the protein CASSSTSGAYNEQFF.

The chain links TRBV3-1 (or the pseudogene TRBV3-2) to TRBJ1-3, with D possibly TRBD1 on 5 matching bases. V lost 0 bases and J 8 bases, leaving 8 bases between the germline ends. The CDR3 has 13 amino acids. Germline V gives CDR1 LGHDT, CDR2 YNNKEL (reference sequence). CDR3 sequence: CASSQEEGHTIYF. CDR3 DNA sequence: TGTGCCAGCAGCCAAGAAGAGGGACACACCATATATTTT.

This clone was seen a handful of times. The genes are TRBV12-5 and TRBJ2-2; D perhaps matches TRBD2 (7 bases). The V gene lost 4 bases and the J gene lost 6 bases, with 12 bases spanning the gap. Germline V lookup: CDR1 LGHNT, CDR2 FRNRAP. The CDR3 spans 14 residues. The CDR3 here is CASGSEGGAGELFF. The CDR3 DNA sequence: TGTGCTAGTGGTTCCGAGGGGGGGGCCGGGGAGCTGTTTTTT.